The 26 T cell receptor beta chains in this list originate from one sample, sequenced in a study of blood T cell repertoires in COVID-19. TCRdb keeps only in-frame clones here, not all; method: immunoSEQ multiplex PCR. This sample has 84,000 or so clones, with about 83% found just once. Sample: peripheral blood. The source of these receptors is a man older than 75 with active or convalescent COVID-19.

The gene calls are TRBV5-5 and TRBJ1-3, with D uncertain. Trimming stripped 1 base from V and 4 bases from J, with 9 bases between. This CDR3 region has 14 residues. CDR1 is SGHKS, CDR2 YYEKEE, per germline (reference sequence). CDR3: CASSLFLEGNTIYF. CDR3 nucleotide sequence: TGTGCCAGCAGCTTGTTTTTAGAGGGAAACACCATATATTTT.

The CDR3 DNA follows: TGTGCCACCAGCAGACGGACAGCCCAAGGACTAGCGGGGGTAGAGACCCAGTACTTC. It yields the protein CATSRRTAQGLAGVETQYF. The rearrangement joins TRBV15 to TRBJ2-5; 13 positions match TRBD2. Trimming cost V 2 bases and J 4 bases; bases outside gene matches: 13. Germline V gene data show CDR1 as LNHNV and CDR2 as YYDKDF (reference sequence). The CDR3 has 19 amino acids.

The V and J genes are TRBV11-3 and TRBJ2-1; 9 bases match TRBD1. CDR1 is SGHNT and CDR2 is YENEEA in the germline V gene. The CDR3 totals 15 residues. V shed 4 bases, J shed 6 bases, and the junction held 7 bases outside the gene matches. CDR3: CASSSGTGMSNEQFF. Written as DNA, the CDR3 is TGTGCCAGCAGCTCCGGGACAGGGATGAGCAATGAGCAGTTCTTC.

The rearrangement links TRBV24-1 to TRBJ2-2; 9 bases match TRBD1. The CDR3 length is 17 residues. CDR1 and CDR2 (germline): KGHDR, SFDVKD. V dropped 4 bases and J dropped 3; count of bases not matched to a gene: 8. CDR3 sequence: CATSDRDRARYTGELFF. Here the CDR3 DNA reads TGTGCCACCAGTGACCGGGACAGGGCCCGTTACACCGGGGAGCTGTTTTTT.

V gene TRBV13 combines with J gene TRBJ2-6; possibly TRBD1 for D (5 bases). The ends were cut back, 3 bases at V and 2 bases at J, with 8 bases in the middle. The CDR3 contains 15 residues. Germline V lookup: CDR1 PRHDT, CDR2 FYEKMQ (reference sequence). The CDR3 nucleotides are TGTGCCAGCAGCTTTCAGGGTACTGGGGCCAACGTCCTGACTTTC. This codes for CASSFQGTGANVLTF.

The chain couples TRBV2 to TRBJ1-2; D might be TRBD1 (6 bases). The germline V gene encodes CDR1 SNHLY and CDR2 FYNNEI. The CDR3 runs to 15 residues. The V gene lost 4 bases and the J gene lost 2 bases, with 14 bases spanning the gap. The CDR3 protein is CASSANRVGNYGYTF. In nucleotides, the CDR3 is TGTGCCAGCAGTGCCAACAGGGTCGGGAACTATGGCTACACCTTC.

CDR3 loop: CASSDTTANTGELFF. CDR3 coding DNA: TGCGCCAGCAGTGACACGACAGCGAACACCGGGGAGCTGTTTTTT. The V call is TRBV10-1, the J call TRBJ2-2, with D possibly being TRBD1 (5 bases). Germline-derived CDR1 and CDR2 are WNHNN and SYGVQD (reference sequence). This CDR3 has 15 amino acids. Trimming took 3 bases from V and 0 from J, leaving 8 bases between them.

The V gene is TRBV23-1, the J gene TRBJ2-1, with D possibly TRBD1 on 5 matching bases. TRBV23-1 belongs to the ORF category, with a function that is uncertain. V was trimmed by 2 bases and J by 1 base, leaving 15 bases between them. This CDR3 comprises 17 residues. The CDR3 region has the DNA TGCGCCAGCAGTCAACCCTTTTCAGGGCAATCCTACAATGAGCAGTTCTTC. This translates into CASSQPFSGQSYNEQFF.

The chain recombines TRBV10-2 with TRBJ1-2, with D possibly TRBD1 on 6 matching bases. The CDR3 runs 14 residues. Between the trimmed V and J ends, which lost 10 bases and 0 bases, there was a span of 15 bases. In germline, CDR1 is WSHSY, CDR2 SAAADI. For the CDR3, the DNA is TGCGCCACCTTCGACAGGATAGCTAACTATGGCTACACCTTC. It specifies CATFDRIANYGYTF.

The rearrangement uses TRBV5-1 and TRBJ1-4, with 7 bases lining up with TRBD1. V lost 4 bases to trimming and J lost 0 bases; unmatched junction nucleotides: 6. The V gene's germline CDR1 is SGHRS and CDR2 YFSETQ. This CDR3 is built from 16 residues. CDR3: CASSGGQAATNEKLFF. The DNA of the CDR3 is TGCGCCAGCAGCGGCGGACAGGCCGCAACTAATGAAAAACTGTTTTTT.

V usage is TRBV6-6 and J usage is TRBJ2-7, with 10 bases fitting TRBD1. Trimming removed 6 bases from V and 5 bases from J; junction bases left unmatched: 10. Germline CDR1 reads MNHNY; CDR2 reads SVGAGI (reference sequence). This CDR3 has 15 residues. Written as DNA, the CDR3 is TGTGCCAGCAGCGTCGGACAGGGGGACCGGCACGAGCAGTACTTC. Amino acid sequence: CASSVGQGDRHEQYF.

CDR3 loop: CASSLSAAQETQYF. CDR3 DNA sequence: TGCGCCAGCAGCCTCTCAGCGGCCCAAGAGACCCAGTACTTC. V usage is TRBV5-1 and J usage is TRBJ2-5; tentatively, D is TRBD2 (5 bases). Looked up from germline, CDR1 is SGHRS and CDR2 is YFSETQ. The CDR3 covers 14 residues. V was cut by 4 bases and J by 1 base, with 11 bases left in between.

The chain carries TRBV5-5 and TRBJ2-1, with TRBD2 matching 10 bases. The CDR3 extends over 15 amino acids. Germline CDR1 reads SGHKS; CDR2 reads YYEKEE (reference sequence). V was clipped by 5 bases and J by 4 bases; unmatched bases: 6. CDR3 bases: TGTGCCAGCAGGATTGGACTAGCGGATTACAATGAGCAGTTCTTC. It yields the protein CASRIGLADYNEQFF.

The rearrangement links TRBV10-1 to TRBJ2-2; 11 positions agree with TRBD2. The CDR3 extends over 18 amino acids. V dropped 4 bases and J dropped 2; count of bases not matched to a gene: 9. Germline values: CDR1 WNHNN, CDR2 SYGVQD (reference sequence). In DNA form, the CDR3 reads TGCGCCAGCAGTGCCTTAGCGGGAGGGCCCCTCAACACCGGGGAGCTGTTTTTT. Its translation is CASSALAGGPLNTGELFF.

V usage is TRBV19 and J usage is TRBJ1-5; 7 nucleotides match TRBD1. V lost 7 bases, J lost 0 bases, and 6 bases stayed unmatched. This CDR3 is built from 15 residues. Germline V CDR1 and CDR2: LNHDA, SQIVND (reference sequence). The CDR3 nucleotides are TGTGCCAGTAAGTCGGGACAGTATAGCAATCAGCCCCAGCATTTT. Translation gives CASKSGQYSNQPQHF. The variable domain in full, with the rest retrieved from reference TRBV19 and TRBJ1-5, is DGGITQSPKYLFRKEGQNVTLSCEQNLNHDAMYWYRQDPGQGLRLIYYSQIVNDFQKGDIAEGYSVSREKKESFPLTVTSAQKNPTAFYLCASKSGQYSNQPQHFGDGTRLSIL.

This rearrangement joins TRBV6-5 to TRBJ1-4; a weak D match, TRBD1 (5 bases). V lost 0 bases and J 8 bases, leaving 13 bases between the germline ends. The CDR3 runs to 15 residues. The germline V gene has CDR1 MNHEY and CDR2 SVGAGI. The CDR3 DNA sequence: TGTGCCAGCAGTTACTCTGGGGCCCCCGGCGAAAAACTGTTTTTT. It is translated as CASSYSGAPGEKLFF.

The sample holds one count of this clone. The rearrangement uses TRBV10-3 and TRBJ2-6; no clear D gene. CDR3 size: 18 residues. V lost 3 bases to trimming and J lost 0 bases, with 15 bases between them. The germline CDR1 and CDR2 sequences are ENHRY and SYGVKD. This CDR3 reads CAISEARLSNSGANVLTF. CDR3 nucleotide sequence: TGTGCCATCAGTGAAGCCCGACTGTCAAACTCTGGGGCCAACGTCCTGACTTTC.

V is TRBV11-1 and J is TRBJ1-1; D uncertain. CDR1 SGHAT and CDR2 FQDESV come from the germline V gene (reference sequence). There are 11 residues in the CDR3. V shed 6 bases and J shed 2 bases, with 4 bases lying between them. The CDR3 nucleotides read TGTGCCAGCAGTCCAAACACTGAAGCTTTCTTT. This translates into CASSPNTEAFF.

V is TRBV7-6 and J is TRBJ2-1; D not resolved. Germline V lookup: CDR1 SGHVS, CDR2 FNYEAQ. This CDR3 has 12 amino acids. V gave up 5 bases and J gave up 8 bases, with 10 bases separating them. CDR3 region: CASSLLGDEQFF. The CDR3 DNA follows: TGTGCCAGCAGCCTCCTAGGCGATGAGCAGTTCTTC.

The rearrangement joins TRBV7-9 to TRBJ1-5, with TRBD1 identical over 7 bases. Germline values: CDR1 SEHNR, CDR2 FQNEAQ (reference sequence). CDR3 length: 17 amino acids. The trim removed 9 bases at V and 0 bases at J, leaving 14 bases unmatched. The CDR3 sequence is CARGGQDCPYSNQPQHF. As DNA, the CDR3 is TGTGCCAGGGGAGGACAGGACTGTCCTTATAGCAATCAGCCCCAGCATTTT. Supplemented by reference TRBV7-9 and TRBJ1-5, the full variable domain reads DTGVSQNPRHKITKRGQNVTFRCDPISEHNRLYWYRQTLGQGPEFLTYFQNEAQLEKSRLLSDRFSAERPKGSFSTLEIQRTEQGDSAMYLCARGGQDCPYSNQPQHFGDGTRLSIL.

The CDR3 is CASSPMTGIAYEQYF. In DNA form, the CDR3 reads TGTGCCAGCAGCCCTATGACAGGGATAGCCTACGAGCAGTACTTC. The chain couples TRBV5-4 to TRBJ2-7; 7 nucleotides agree with TRBD1. The germline V gene encodes CDR1 SGHNT and CDR2 YYREEE (reference sequence). This CDR3 contains 15 residues. Trimming cost V 4 bases and J 2 bases; bases outside gene matches: 9. Full variable domain (remainder filled in from reference TRBV5-4 and TRBJ2-7): ETGVTQSPTHLIKTRGQQVTLRCSSQSGHNTVSWYQQALGQGPQFIFQYYREEENGRGNFPPRFSGLQFPNYSSELNVNALELDDSALYLCASSPMTGIAYEQYFGPGTRLTVT.

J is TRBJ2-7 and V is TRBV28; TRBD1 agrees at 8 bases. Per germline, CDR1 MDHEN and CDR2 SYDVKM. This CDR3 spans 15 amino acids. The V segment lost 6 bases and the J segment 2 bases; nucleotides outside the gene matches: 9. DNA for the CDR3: TGTGCCAGCAGCCGAGGGACAGGCCCAACCTACGAGCAGTACTTC. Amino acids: CASSRGTGPTYEQYF.

The CDR3: CASSLRQGALFGEQYF. The CDR3, as DNA: TGTGCCAGCAGCTTAAGACAGGGGGCCCTTTTTGGGGAGCAGTACTTC. The rearrangement uses TRBV7-6 and TRBJ2-7; 10 bases match TRBD1. V lost 2 bases and J lost 7; bases outside the gene matches: 11. The CDR3 spans 16 residues. Germline lookup yields CDR1 SGHVS and CDR2 FNYEAQ.

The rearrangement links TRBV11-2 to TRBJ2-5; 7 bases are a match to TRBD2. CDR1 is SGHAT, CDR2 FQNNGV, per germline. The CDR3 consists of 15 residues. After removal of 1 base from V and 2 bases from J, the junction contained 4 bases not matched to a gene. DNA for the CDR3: TGTGCCAGCAGCTTAGGGGGACTACCTCAAGAGACCCAGTACTTC. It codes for CASSLGGLPQETQYF.

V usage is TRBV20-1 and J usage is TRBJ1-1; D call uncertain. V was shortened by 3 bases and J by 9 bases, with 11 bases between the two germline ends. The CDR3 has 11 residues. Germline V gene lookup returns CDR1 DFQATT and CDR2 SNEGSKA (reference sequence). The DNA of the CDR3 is TGCAGTGCTAGGTCTGGCAGTCAAGCTTTCTTT. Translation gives CSARSGSQAFF.

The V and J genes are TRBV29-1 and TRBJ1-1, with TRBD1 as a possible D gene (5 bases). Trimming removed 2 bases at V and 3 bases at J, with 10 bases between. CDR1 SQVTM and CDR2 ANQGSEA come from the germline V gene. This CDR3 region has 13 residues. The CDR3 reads CSVERQGDTEAFF. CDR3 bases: TGCAGCGTTGAAAGGCAGGGCGACACTGAAGCTTTCTTT.